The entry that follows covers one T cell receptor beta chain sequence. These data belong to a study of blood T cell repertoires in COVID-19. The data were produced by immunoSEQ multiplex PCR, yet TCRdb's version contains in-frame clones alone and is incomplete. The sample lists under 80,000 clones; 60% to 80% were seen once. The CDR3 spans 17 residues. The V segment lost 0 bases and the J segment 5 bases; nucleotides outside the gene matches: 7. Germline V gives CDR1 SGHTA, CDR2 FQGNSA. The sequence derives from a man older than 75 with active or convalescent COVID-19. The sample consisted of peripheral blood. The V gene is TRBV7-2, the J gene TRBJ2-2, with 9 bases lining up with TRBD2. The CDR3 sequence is CASSLAGSGSPTGELFF. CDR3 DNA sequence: TGTGCCAGCAGCTTAGCCGGTAGCGGGAGCCCGACCGGGGAGCTGTTTTTT.